Included here is one TCR beta chain sequence, with context. Germline V CDR1 and CDR2: SGDLS, YYNGEE. The V and J ends lost 5 bases and 1 base respectively, with 10 bases between them. The CDR3 runs to 14 residues. This entry belongs to a study of blood T cell repertoires in COVID-19. About the research overall: From T cells, B-cell-depleted T cells, or PBMCs came the material, which was cDNA or gDNA.

TCRdb's copy holds only in-frame clones and misses some; the assay was immunoSEQ multiplex PCR. Of 140,000 to 150,000 clones in the sample, roughly 79% were seen once. Sequenced input: peripheral blood. The chain couples TRBV9 to TRBJ2-1; no firm D call. The receptor was derived from a human donor in a cohort sampled during active COVID-19. CDR3 DNA: TGTGCCAGCAGACGGTCCGAATCCTACAATGAGCAGTTCTTC. Translation: CASRRSESYNEQFF.